The present T cell receptor beta chain was sequenced within a study of regulatory T cells in long-lasting Graves disease. The overall study: Under 3 months of antithyroid drugs had been taken by newly diagnosed Graves' patients.

This clonotype occurred many times. According to the study, TCR beta libraries were built with iRepertoire HTBI primers and CDR3-region Arm-PCR. TCRdb reprocessed the multiplex PCR reads with MiXCR, giving one entry per CDR3 protein. The table lists hundreds of thousands of distinct CDR3 sequences, around 13% of them singletons. The time point: newly diagnosed GD, antithyroid drugs for less than 3 months. Researchers made the TCR library from RNA that was extracted from PBMCs. The same specimen was also included in a second study, on T cells in Graves' hyperthyroidism and ophthalmopathy. This second study says: The patients, who ranged from 18 to 65 in age, presented with newly diagnosed hyperthyroidism lasting under 2 months. HTBI primers were employed in a first-round RT-PCR of the TCR CDR3.

The sequence derives from a woman between 25 and 40 years old with Graves disease. The specimen comprised peripheral blood mononuclear cells (PBMCs), sampled at new diagnosis, from a patient treated with antithyroid drugs.

CDR3 bases: TGTGCCAGCGGAAGCGGGAGGGTTGGTGAGCAGTTCTTC. Its protein is CASGSGRVGEQFF. The chain has TRBV7-9 and TRBJ2-1, with TRBD2 matching over 10 bases. This CDR3 region has 13 residues. V lost 8 bases, J lost 9 bases, and 7 bases stayed unmatched. Germline V gene data show CDR1 as SEHNR and CDR2 as FQNEAQ (reference sequence).